The clone carrying this TCR beta chain was seen just once. This sample was included in a study of blood T cell repertoires in COVID-19. Study summary: T cells, B-cell-depleted T cells, or PBMCs provided the cDNA or gDNA that served as material.

As processed by the authors: Nucleated cell number was recorded as an estimate derived from reference gene primer amplification. The method was immunoSEQ multiplex PCR; TCRdb's version includes in-frame clones alone and lacks a portion of them. The V and J calls and the clone size are those of that table, but D and trimming were determined from the DNA. The repertoire consists of about 120,000 clones, with around 76% occurring once and the leading ten covering roughly 5%. The CDR3 sequence is 16 residues long. Trimming at V came to 1 base and at J to 1 base, leaving 4 bases not matched to a gene. Germline CDR1 reads MGHRA; CDR2 reads YSYEKL.

This chain joins TRBV4-1 and TRBJ1-5; the match to TRBD1 covers 7 bases. The receptor's source is a man aged 55 to 69 with acute or convalescent COVID-19. The specimen sequenced was peripheral blood. CDR3 residues: CASSQVLGQSNQPQHF. CDR3 sequence (DNA): TGCGCCAGCAGCCAAGTTCTGGGACAGAGCAATCAGCCCCAGCATTTT.